This T cell receptor beta chain emerged from a study of follicular helper T cells after annual influenza vaccination. Across the whole study: Days 0, 7 and 28 post-vaccination were the blood draw times.

Sequencing of TCRB used Survey level resolution. Repertoires were generated with immunoSEQ multiplex PCR, while TCRdb's copy carries only in-frame clones and drops some. There are a few thousand clones in the sample; about four fifths occur only once, and 2% to 2.5% lies in the top ten. Study conclusions and caveats: Successive annual vaccinations recalled a recurrent oligoclonal ICOS+CD38+ cTfh response with influenza-specific clonotypes. ICOS+CD38+ cTfh clonality tracked population frequency, and its change tracked circulating plasmablast change.

The ends were cut back, 2 bases at V and 4 bases at J, with 6 bases in the middle. The CDR3 runs 13 residues. CDR1 and CDR2 from the germline V gene are MNHNS and SASEGT. As to this clone: Its antigen is still unknown.

Time point here: 2015-2016 season, pre-vaccination. This clonotype was sampled from an adult who received the influenza vaccine. Sample: CXCR5+ CD38- circulating T follicular helper cells from blood, taken on the day of influenza vaccination. The subset here: circulating Tfh, non-naive CD4+CXCR5+PD-1+ (ICOS+CD38+ or ICOS-CD38-). The J gene is TRBJ2-1, the V gene TRBV6-1; no definite D call. The CDR3 region has the DNA TGTGCCAGCAGTGAACAGGCTTACAATGAGCAGTTCTTC. It codes for CASSEQAYNEQFF.